Following are 7 T cell receptor beta chains from one sample sequenced in a study of blood T cell repertoires in COVID-19. TCRdb's copy holds only in-frame clones and misses some; the assay was immunoSEQ multiplex PCR. This repertoire shows roughly 120,000 clones, more than 75% found once; its top ten account for roughly 30%. Sequenced sample: peripheral blood. Source of these receptors: a woman aged 70-85 years with acute or convalescent COVID-19.

The table lists this clone with a count of one. V and J are TRBV5-1 and TRBJ2-5, with D perhaps matching TRBD1 (5 bases). The V and J ends lost 3 bases and 1 base respectively, with 10 bases between them. CDR1 SGHRS and CDR2 YFSETQ come from the germline V gene. The CDR3 consists of 14 residues. The CDR3: CASSYDSTQETQYF. CDR3 DNA: TGCGCCAGCAGCTACGACAGCACCCAAGAGACCCAGTACTTC.

The CDR3 reads CASSEYKGSGDSPLHF. CDR3 DNA: TGTGCCAGCAGTGAATATAAAGGGAGCGGGGATTCACCCCTCCACTTT. V and J are TRBV25-1 and TRBJ1-6; D is unclear. The length of the CDR3 is 16 residues. Germline V gene data show CDR1 as MGHDK and CDR2 as SYGVNS. Deletions cut 0 bases from V and 8 bases from J, with 14 bases between.

The chain links TRBV28 to TRBJ2-2; no reliable D call. The CDR3 loop spans 12 amino acids. Trimming shortened V by 7 bases and J by 2 bases, and 5 bases separated the two germline ends. Germline CDR1 is MDHEN and CDR2 is SYDVKM. The CDR3 DNA reads as TGTGCCAGCACCCCAAACACCGGGGAGCTGTTTTTT. It is translated as CASTPNTGELFF.

This clone appeared a single time. The rearrangement joins TRBV9 to TRBJ1-1; a weak D match, TRBD1 (5 bases). This CDR3 is built from 17 residues. The ends were cut back, 3 bases at V and 2 bases at J, with 20 bases in the middle. Looked up from germline, CDR1 is SGDLS and CDR2 is YYNGEE. This CDR3 reads CASSASGGVNFNTEAFF. CDR3 nucleotide sequence: TGTGCCAGCAGCGCGAGCGGGGGGGTGAACTTTAACACTGAAGCTTTCTTT.

The CDR3 nucleotides are TGCGCCAGCAGCCCTCTCCGGGGAAGGGCTAGTTCACCCCTCCACTTT. Amino acid sequence: CASSPLRGRASSPLHF. The rearrangement joins TRBV4-1 to TRBJ1-6; D unresolved. This CDR3 is 16 amino acids long. Germline lookup yields CDR1 MGHRA and CDR2 YSYEKL. Trimming pared 4 bases from V and 9 bases from J, leaving 19 bases between.

The chain recombines TRBV19 with TRBJ2-2; the match to TRBD1 covers 8 bases. Losses at the gene ends were 3 bases for V and 7 bases for J; bases not matched to a gene: 10. The germline gives CDR1 LNHDA, CDR2 SQIVND (reference sequence). The CDR3 runs 16 residues. The CDR3 spells CASSITGQGASGELFF. The CDR3 nucleotides read TGTGCCAGTAGTATCACGGGGCAGGGGGCCAGCGGGGAGCTGTTTTTT.

Only one count was recorded for this clone. The chain couples TRBV2 to TRBJ1-6, with a weak D call TRBD1 (5 bases). V was clipped by 5 bases and J by 6 bases, with 14 bases between them. The CDR3 totals 15 residues. Per germline, CDR1 SNHLY and CDR2 FYNNEI. The DNA for the CDR3 is TGTGCCAGCAGTCCACGCGGGGCGGGTAATTCACCCCTCCACTTT. Translated, it gives CASSPRGAGNSPLHF.